The 32 T cell receptor beta chains reported below all come from one sample, sequenced in a study of patients and donors after allogeneic stem cell transplantation (dated by TCRdb to about 2020). Library construction relied on RT-PCR. This sample was sequenced with a NextSeq 550. TCRdb reran the public reads through fastp at Q25 and MiXCR, keeping productive beta chains. Entries that share a CDR3 protein sequence are merged under the most common genes and DNA. The sample records 8,500 to 13,000 distinct CDR3 sequences, roughly a fifth of which are singletons. Of the sample, around 52% is held by the ten largest clones. The source material was blood, either unsorted or a sorted T cell fraction (not recorded which). The source of these receptors is a human donor who was either an allogeneic HSCT recipient or a stem cell or donor lymphocyte infusion donor (not recorded which). It is not recorded whose cells these are; they may come from a transplant donor.

The chain couples TRBV2 to TRBJ1-5, with 7 bases that match TRBD1. Looked up from germline, CDR1 is SNHLY and CDR2 is FYNNEI. The CDR3 spans 15 residues. V shed 5 bases and J 6 bases; nucleotides not matched to a gene: 10. CDR3 nucleotides: TGTGCCAGCAGTTCTGACAGGGAGGGCGGTCAGCCCCAGCATTTT. Its translation is CASSSDREGGQPQHF. Combining the CDR3 with reference TRBV2 and TRBJ1-5 gives the whole variable domain EPEVTQTPSHQVTQMGQEVILRCVPISNHLYFYWYRQILGQKVEFLVSFYNNEISEKSEIFDDQFSVERPDGSNFTLKIRSTKLEDSAMYFCASSSDREGGQPQHFGDGTRLSIL.

This clonotype was seen a few times. V and J are TRBV7-6 and TRBJ1-5; 7 bases are shared with TRBD1. The CDR3 has 12 residues. Per the germline V gene, CDR1 is SGHVS and CDR2 is FNYEAQ. V was clipped by 1 base and J by 15 bases; unmatched bases: 6. The DNA of the CDR3 is TGTGCCAGCAGCTTAGGGGACGGGACAGTGCATTTT. Translating it yields CASSLGDGTVHF.

The rearrangement links TRBV4-1 to TRBJ1-2; no firm D call. The CDR3 totals 14 residues. V lost 0 bases and J lost 6, with 11 bases in between. The germline CDR1 and CDR2 sequences are MGHRA and YSYEKL. CDR3: CASSQDQRFHGYTF. DNA of the CDR3: TGCGCCAGCAGCCAAGACCAGCGGTTTCATGGCTACACCTTC.

This chain joins TRBV19 and TRBJ2-1; 7 bases fit TRBD2. V was clipped by 2 bases and J by 10 bases; unmatched bases: 11. Per germline, CDR1 LNHDA and CDR2 SQIVND (reference sequence). The CDR3 runs 15 residues. The chain's CDR3 is CASSITLAAPGEQFF. In nucleotides, the CDR3 is TGTGCCAGTAGTATAACGCTAGCGGCACCTGGGGAGCAGTTCTTC.

This chain joins TRBV29-1 and TRBJ1-4; D is undetermined. There are 11 residues in the CDR3. V shed 6 bases and J shed 8 bases, with 10 bases lying between them. Germline lookup yields CDR1 SQVTM and CDR2 ANQGSEA. The CDR3 DNA sequence: TGCAGCGTCCGGACCCAGGAAAAACTGTTTTTT. Protein product: CSVRTQEKLFF.

By share of the sample, this clonotype is large. This chain uses TRBV24-1 with TRBJ2-4, with D tentatively TRBD2 (5 bases). Germline V gene data show CDR1 as KGHDR and CDR2 as SFDVKD. The CDR3 is 13 amino acids. Trimming cost V 6 bases and J 5 bases, with 10 bases left between them. CDR3 nucleotide sequence: TGTGCCACCAGTCGTTCCGGGGAAAACATTCAGTACTTC. Translated: CATSRSGENIQYF.

There are a few counts of this clonotype. V gene TRBV5-1 combines with J gene TRBJ2-5, with 10 bases that match TRBD2. The CDR3 has 16 amino acids. Germline CDR1 SGHRS, CDR2 YFSETQ. The J segment lost 1 base and the V segment lost 4 bases, leaving 7 bases of the junction unmatched. CDR3 sequence (DNA): TGCGCCAGCAGCCGAACACTAGCGGGGACCCAAGAGACCCAGTACTTC. Amino acid sequence: CASSRTLAGTQETQYF.

The CDR3 region is CASSYQPSSYEQYF. The DNA for the CDR3 is TGTGCCAGCAGTTACCAGCCTAGCTCCTACGAGCAGTACTTC. The chain is built from TRBV6-5 and TRBJ2-7, with D hard to call. The CDR3 totals 14 residues. Between the trimmed V and J ends, which lost 2 bases and 0 bases, there was a span of 8 bases. Germline assignment: CDR1 MNHEY and CDR2 SVGAGI.

CDR3: CASSHGGSNQPQHF. The CDR3 bases are TGTGCCAGCAGTCATGGGGGTAGCAATCAGCCCCAGCATTTT. V and J are TRBV6-6 and TRBJ1-5, with D possibly being TRBD1 (5 bases). CDR3 length: 14 amino acids. Germline lookup yields CDR1 MNHNY and CDR2 SVGAGI (reference sequence). Between the trimmed V and J ends, which lost 5 bases and 0 bases, there was a span of 8 bases.

The chain links TRBV10-3 to TRBJ1-5; a possible D gene is TRBD1 (5 bases). This CDR3 has 15 amino acids. V was clipped by 3 bases and J by 7 bases, with 16 bases between them. CDR1 is ENHRY and CDR2 is SYGVKD in the germline V gene. The CDR3 is CAISDSHQGEQPQHF. As DNA, the CDR3 is TGTGCCATCAGTGATAGTCATCAGGGAGAGCAGCCCCAGCATTTT.

The chain combines TRBV25-1 with TRBJ2-5; perhaps TRBD2 as D (5 bases). V dropped 4 bases and J dropped 5 bases, with 11 bases sitting between them. From germline, CDR1 is MGHDK and CDR2 SYGVNS. The CDR3 length is 13 residues. The CDR3 DNA sequence: TGTGCCAGCAGTGGGGTCAGAGGGGAGACCCAGTACTTC. It encodes CASSGVRGETQYF.

This clonotype has a count of ten or more. V and J are TRBV27 and TRBJ1-5; no definite D call. V shed 3 bases and J shed 0 bases, with 3 bases lying between them. CDR3 length: 13 amino acids. Germline V gene sequence: CDR1 MNHEY, CDR2 SMNVEV (reference sequence). Here the CDR3 reads CASSFYSNQPQHF. The CDR3 DNA follows: TGTGCCAGCAGTTTTTATAGCAATCAGCCCCAGCATTTT.

The table lists this clonotype with many counts. The chain combines TRBV4-1 with TRBJ1-1, with 7 bases identical to TRBD1. CDR3 size: 15 residues. Trimming took 4 bases from V and 0 from J; bases not matched to a gene: 5. Germline assignment: CDR1 MGHRA and CDR2 YSYEKL. CDR3 bases: TGCGCCAGCAGCCCCGGGACAGACATGAACACTGAAGCTTTCTTT. Translated, it gives CASSPGTDMNTEAFF.

This clonotype ranks as medium-sized. V and J are TRBV7-2 and TRBJ1-1; D not resolved. Germline values: CDR1 SGHTA, CDR2 FQGNSA. V was trimmed by 4 bases and J by 0 bases, leaving 18 bases between them. This CDR3 region has 17 residues. CDR3 bases: TGTGCCAGCAGCTCAGAGGTCCAGTTGGGTTTGAACACTGAAGCTTTCTTT. This encodes CASSSEVQLGLNTEAFF.

The chain links TRBV6-5 to TRBJ1-4; tentatively, D is TRBD1 (6 bases). Trimming pared 0 bases from V and 3 bases from J, leaving 8 bases between. Germline V CDR1 and CDR2: MNHEY, SVGAGI. This CDR3 comprises 15 residues. The CDR3 loop is CASSYSGQSNEKLFF. Written as DNA, the CDR3 is TGTGCCAGCAGTTACTCCGGACAGTCTAATGAAAAACTGTTTTTT.

The chain employs TRBV7-2 and TRBJ2-3; D might be TRBD1 or TRBD2, each matching 5 bases. V shed 6 bases and J shed 1 base, with 11 bases lying between them. The germline V gene has CDR1 SGHTA and CDR2 FQGNSA. The CDR3 has 14 residues. The CDR3 loop reads CASSRGVRTDTQYF. In DNA form, the CDR3 reads TGTGCCAGCAGTCGAGGGGTCCGCACAGATACGCAGTATTTT.

The table lists this clonotype with a few counts. The chain combines TRBV7-2 with TRBJ2-5; no definite D call. Germline CDR1 is SGHTA and CDR2 is FQGNSA. The CDR3 covers 15 residues. V was pared by 5 bases and J by 5 bases, with 18 bases between. The CDR3 is CASSPQRIGVETQYF. The CDR3 DNA reads TGTGCCAGCAGCCCGCAAAGGATTGGCGTGGAGACCCAGTACTTC.

The chain links TRBV7-9 to TRBJ2-5; the D gene is possibly TRBD2 (5 bases). V was clipped by 4 bases and J by 4 bases, with 19 bases between them. Germline V gene data show CDR1 as SEHNR and CDR2 as FQNEAQ (reference sequence). CDR3 length equals 16 residues. CDR3 nucleotide sequence: TGTGCCAGCAGCTCTATTGGTCCTAGCCGTCGAGAGACCCAGTACTTC. Protein product: CASSSIGPSRRETQYF.

This clonotype was observed a few times. This rearrangement joins TRBV10-3 to TRBJ2-2; D unclear. V was shortened by 8 bases and J by 1 base, with 8 bases between the two germline ends. In germline, CDR1 is ENHRY, CDR2 SYGVKD. This CDR3 region has 13 residues. Written as DNA, the CDR3 is TGTGCCATCCAAGACAAGAACACCGGGGAGCTGTTTTTT. Protein sequence: CAIQDKNTGELFF.

This clonotype was seen ten or more times. This chain links TRBV12-3 or TRBV12-4 with TRBJ2-2; D is unresolved. V was clipped by 4 bases and J by 5 bases, with 5 bases between them. The CDR3 sequence is 12 residues long. The chain's CDR3 is CASSWVTGELFF. CDR3 nucleotide sequence: TGTGCCAGCAGTTGGGTAACCGGGGAGCTGTTTTTT.

V is TRBV7-2 and J is TRBJ1-2, with D unclear. The CDR3 extends over 13 amino acids. The V gene lost 1 base and the J gene lost 8 bases, with 11 bases spanning the gap. From germline, CDR1 is SGHTA and CDR2 FQGNSA. The CDR3 DNA is TGTGCCAGCAGCTTAGGTGGACTGGGGGGCTACACCTTC. Amino acid sequence: CASSLGGLGGYTF.

This clonotype was seen more than once but under ten times. The chain combines TRBV4-2 with TRBJ1-1, with D uncertain. The germline V and J ends were trimmed by 1 base and 4 bases, with 13 bases remaining between them. The germline V gene encodes CDR1 LGHNA and CDR2 YNFKEQ. The CDR3 has 15 residues. CDR3: CASSQGATAGTEAFF. The CDR3 nucleotides are TGTGCCAGCAGCCAAGGTGCCACGGCGGGCACTGAAGCTTTCTTT.

The genes are TRBV11-2 and TRBJ1-1; 11 bases fit TRBD1. V lost 2 bases, J lost 5 bases, and 7 bases stayed unmatched. CDR1 and CDR2 (germline): SGHAT, FQNNGV. This CDR3 is 16 amino acids long. The CDR3 spells CASSLTGTGGLTEAFF. In nucleotides, the CDR3 is TGTGCCAGCAGCTTAACTGGGACAGGGGGTCTGACTGAAGCTTTCTTT. The full variable domain, its missing parts supplied by reference TRBV11-2 and TRBJ1-1, is EAGVAQSPRYKIIEKRQSVAFWCNPISGHATLYWYQQILGQGPKLLIQFQNNGVVDDSQLPKDRFSAERLKGVDSTLKIQPAKLEDSAVYLCASSLTGTGGLTEAFFGQGTRLTVV.

Notes on this clonotype: At one boundary the junction diverges from the germline segment, which might be a read error. The CDR3 sequence is CTSSDFRGLTEAFF. The CDR3 DNA is TGTACCAGCAGTGACTTCAGGGGCTTAACTGAAGCTTTCTTT. The chain combines TRBV6-1 with TRBJ1-1; TRBD1 might be the D (6 bases). The CDR3 extends over 14 amino acids. In germline, CDR1 is MNHNS, CDR2 SASEGT.

This clonotype came up a few times. The CDR3 nucleotides read TGTGCCAGCAGTCCCGCCATGGACAGGGTTGGCTACACCTTC. It is translated as CASSPAMDRVGYTF. This rearrangement joins TRBV12-3 or TRBV12-4 to TRBJ1-2; TRBD1 agrees at 8 bases. The CDR3 is made up of 14 amino acids. V trimming: 5 bases; J trimming: 7 bases; junction bases outside the gene matches: 9.

For this clonotype: A read error may account for a junction end that differs from germline. The chain uses TRBV7-7 and TRBJ2-5; D call uncertain. Germline values: CDR1 SSHAT, CDR2 FNYEAQ (reference sequence). The CDR3 is 11 residues long. The CDR3, as DNA: TGTGCTAGCAGTATGGGGGAGACCCAGTACTTC. Translating it yields CASSMGETQYF.

This clonotype turned up a few times. The chain is built from TRBV20-1 and TRBJ1-1; no reliable D call. V gave up 3 bases and J gave up 0 bases, with 14 bases separating them. CDR3 size: 15 residues. The V gene's germline CDR1 is DFQATT and CDR2 SNEGSKA (reference sequence). The CDR3 reads CSASMAGTMNTEAFF. In DNA form, the CDR3 reads TGCAGTGCTAGTATGGCAGGTACCATGAACACTGAAGCTTTCTTT.

This clonotype came up a few times. The chain couples TRBV6-5 to TRBJ1-4; no reliable D call. Trimming removed 5 bases from V and 2 bases from J, with 12 bases in between. Per the germline V gene, CDR1 is MNHEY and CDR2 is SVGAGI. The CDR3 covers 15 residues. CDR3 loop: CASSLEVGTNEKLFF. The CDR3 DNA sequence: TGTGCCAGCAGTCTCGAGGTTGGGACTAATGAAAAACTGTTTTTT.

Points on this clonotype: A read error may be the cause here, since a much bigger clone is one base away. Likely a read error: the CDR3 ends without its conserved phenylalanine or tryptophan. The chain carries TRBV20-1 and TRBJ1-1, with 9 bases that match TRBD1. Germline V gene sequence: CDR1 DFQATT, CDR2 SNEGSKA (reference sequence). After removal of 1 base from V and 2 bases from J, the junction contained 5 bases not matched to a gene. CDR3 length equals 15 residues. The chain's CDR3 is CSARGTGGRNTEAFL. The CDR3 nucleotides are TGCAGTGCTAGAGGAACAGGGGGCAGAAACACTGAAGCTTTCTTG.

The V call is TRBV20-1, the J call TRBJ2-1; the match to TRBD2 covers 8 bases. Trimming took 1 base from V and 10 from J; bases not matched to a gene: 12. Per germline, CDR1 DFQATT and CDR2 SNEGSKA (reference sequence). The CDR3 covers 15 residues. In DNA form, the CDR3 reads TGCAGTGCTAGAGCTGTCGGGGGGGCCGATGAAGAGCAGTTCTTC. Residues: CSARAVGGADEEQFF.

This clonotype turned up a few times. The chain is built from TRBV27 and TRBJ2-5; D is uncertain. CDR3 length equals 13 residues. The germline V and J ends were trimmed by 2 bases and 5 bases, with 9 bases remaining between them. Germline V gene sequence: CDR1 MNHEY, CDR2 SMNVEV (reference sequence). CDR3 nucleotide sequence: TGTGCCAGCAGTTTAGTAGTTGGGGAGACCCAGTACTTC. Translated: CASSLVVGETQYF.

The V gene is TRBV4-2, the J gene TRBJ2-3, with D perhaps matching TRBD1 (5 bases). CDR1 and CDR2 (germline): LGHNA, YNFKEQ. This CDR3 comprises 14 residues. V was trimmed by 1 base and J by 4 bases, leaving 9 bases between them. The CDR3 DNA reads TGTGCCAGCAGCCAAGGGACATCCGCAGATACGCAGTATTTT. Translating gives CASSQGTSADTQYF.